This TCR beta chain was sequenced for a study of monozygotic twins with inflammatory bowel disease. TCRdb re-called the 5' RACE reads and shows each CDR3 protein once, DNA omitted. This specimen shows approximately 200,000 distinct CDR3 sequences; the ten leading clones hold roughly 1.5%. The CDR3 is 14 amino acids. The germline CDR1 and CDR2 sequences are SNHLY and FYNNEI. Comment on this clonotype: What it binds is not known.

Study results and limitations: Twins with IBD had fewer clonotypes in common with others than healthy twins, particularly during disease activity. Support for any single strong IBD-associated signal or clonotype was not found. A distinction between different T cell subtypes was not possible.

The V and J genes are TRBV2 and TRBJ2-3; as DNA is missing, the TRBD2 call by TCRdb cannot be tested. The material sequenced was blood. The sequence was collected from a human donor with ulcerative colitis or Crohn's disease, or a healthy co-twin of an affected twin (not recorded which). CDR3 sequence: CASSEGGASDTQYF. The full variable domain, in which reference TRBV2 and TRBJ2-3 provide the parts outside the CDR3, is EPEVTQTPSHQVTQMGQEVILRCVPISNHLYFYWYRQILGQKVEFLVSFYNNEISEKSEIFDDQFSVERPDGSNFTLKIRSTKLEDSAMYFCASSEGGASDTQYFGPGTRLTVL.